This TCR beta chain was captured by sequencing in a study of control samples from healthy donors and cancer patients. Germline V gene lookup returns CDR1 MNHEY and CDR2 SMNVEV (reference sequence). CDR3 size: 15 residues. V shed 5 bases and J shed 5 bases, with 15 bases lying between them. This table comes from immunoSEQ multiplex PCR, and its TCRdb copy is limited to in-frame clones, with some not included. The repertoire holds roughly 89,000 clones, with about nine tenths as singletons. The specimen sequenced was blood. The sequence was collected from a man over 45 in good health. V usage is TRBV27 and J usage is TRBJ2-2; D perhaps matches TRBD2 (6 bases). This CDR3 is CASSPEGLLTGELFF. The CDR3 DNA reads as TGTGCCAGCAGTCCTGAGGGACTTCTAACCGGGGAGCTGTTTTTT.